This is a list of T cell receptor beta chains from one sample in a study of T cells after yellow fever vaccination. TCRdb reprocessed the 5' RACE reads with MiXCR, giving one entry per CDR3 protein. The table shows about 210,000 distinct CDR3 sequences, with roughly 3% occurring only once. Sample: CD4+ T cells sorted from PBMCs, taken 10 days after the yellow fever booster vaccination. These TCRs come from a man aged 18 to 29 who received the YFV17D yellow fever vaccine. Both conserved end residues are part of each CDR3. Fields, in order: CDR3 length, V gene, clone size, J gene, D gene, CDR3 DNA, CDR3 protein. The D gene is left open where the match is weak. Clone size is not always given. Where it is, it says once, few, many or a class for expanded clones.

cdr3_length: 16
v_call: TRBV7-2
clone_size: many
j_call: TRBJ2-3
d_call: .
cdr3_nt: TGTGCCAGCAGCTTAATGGGACTTCTATCCACAGATACGCAGTATTTT
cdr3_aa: CASSLMGLLSTDTQYF

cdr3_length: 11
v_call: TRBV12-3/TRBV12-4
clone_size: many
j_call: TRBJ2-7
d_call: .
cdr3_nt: TGTGCCAGCAGGGGGTTCTACGAGCAGTACTTC
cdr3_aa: CASRGFYEQYF

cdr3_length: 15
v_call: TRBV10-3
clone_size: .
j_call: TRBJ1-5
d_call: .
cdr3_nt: TGTGCCATCAGTGAGTTTGAGGGCAGCAATCAGCCCCAGCATTTT
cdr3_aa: CAISEFEGSNQPQHF

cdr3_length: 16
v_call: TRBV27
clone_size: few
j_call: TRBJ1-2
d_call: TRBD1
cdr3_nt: TGTGCCAGCAGTAAAAATTACGACAGGGCCCTATACGGCTACACCTTC
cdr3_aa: CASSKNYDRALYGYTF

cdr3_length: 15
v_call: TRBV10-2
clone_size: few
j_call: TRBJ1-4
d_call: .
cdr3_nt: TGCGCCAGCAGTGATCTGCAGGGGTCGAATGAAAAACTGTTTTTT
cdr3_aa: CASSDLQGSNEKLFF

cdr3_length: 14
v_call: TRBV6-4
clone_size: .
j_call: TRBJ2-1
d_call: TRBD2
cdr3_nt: TGTGCCAGCAGAAGCGGGGGCTCCTACAATGAGCAGTTCTTC
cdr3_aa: CASRSGGSYNEQFF

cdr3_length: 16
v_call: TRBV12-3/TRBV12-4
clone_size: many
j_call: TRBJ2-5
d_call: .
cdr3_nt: TGTGCCAGCAGTTTAGTACTATCTGTGCCTCCGCACACCCAGTACTTC
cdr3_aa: CASSLVLSVPPHTQYF

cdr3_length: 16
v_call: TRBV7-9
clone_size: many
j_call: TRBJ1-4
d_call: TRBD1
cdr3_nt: TGTGCCAGCAGCCTACCGACAGGGGGGAATAATGAAAAACTGTTTTTT
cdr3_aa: CASSLPTGGNNEKLFF

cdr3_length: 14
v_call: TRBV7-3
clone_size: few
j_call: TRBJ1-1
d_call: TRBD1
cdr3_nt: TGTGCCAGCAGCCAGGCAGGGGGCGGCACTGAAGCTTTCTTT
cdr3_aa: CASSQAGGGTEAFF

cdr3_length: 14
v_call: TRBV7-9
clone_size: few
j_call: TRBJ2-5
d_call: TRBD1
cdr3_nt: TGTGCCAGCAGCGGAAGACAGGGTTGGGAGACCCAGTACTTC
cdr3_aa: CASSGRQGWETQYF

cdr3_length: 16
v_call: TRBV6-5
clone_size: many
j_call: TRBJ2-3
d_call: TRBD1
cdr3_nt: TGTGCCAGCAGTTATCAGGACAGGGTAGGCACAGATACGCAGTATTTT
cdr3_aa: CASSYQDRVGTDTQYF

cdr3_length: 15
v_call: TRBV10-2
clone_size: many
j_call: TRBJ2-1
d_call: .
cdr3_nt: TGCGCCAGCAGTGATGTAGTGGGGGGGCGCAATGAGCAGTTCTTC
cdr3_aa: CASSDVVGGRNEQFF

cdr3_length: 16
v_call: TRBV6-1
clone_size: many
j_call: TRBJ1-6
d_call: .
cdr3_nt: TGTGCCAGCATCGAGGCGGGCGGAACCTATAATTCACCCCTCCACTTT
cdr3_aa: CASIEAGGTYNSPLHF

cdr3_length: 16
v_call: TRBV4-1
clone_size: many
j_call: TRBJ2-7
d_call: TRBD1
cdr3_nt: TGCGCCAGCAGCCCGTCCGGGACAGGGAGCTCCTACGAGCAGTACTTC
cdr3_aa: CASSPSGTGSSYEQYF